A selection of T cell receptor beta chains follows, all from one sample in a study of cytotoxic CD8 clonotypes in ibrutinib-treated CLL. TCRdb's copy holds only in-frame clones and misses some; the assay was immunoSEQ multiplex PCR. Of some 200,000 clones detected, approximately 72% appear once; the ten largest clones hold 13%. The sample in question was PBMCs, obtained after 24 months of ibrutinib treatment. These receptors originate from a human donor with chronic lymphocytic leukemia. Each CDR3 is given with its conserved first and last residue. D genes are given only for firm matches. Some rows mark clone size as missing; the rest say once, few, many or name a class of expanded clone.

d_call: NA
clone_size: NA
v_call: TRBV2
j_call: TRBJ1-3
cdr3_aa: CASSEARAGNTIYF
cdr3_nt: TGTGCCAGCAGTGAAGCCCGGGCTGGAAACACCATATATTTT

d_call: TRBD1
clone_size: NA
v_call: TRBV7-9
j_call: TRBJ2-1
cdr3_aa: CASSAGQGMYNEQFF
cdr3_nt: TGTGCCAGCAGCGCAGGACAGGGGATGTACAATGAGCAGTTCTTC

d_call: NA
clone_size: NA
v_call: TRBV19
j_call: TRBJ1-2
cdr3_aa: CASIFTGRTNYGYTF
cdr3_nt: TGTGCCAGTATTTTTACGGGTCGGACTAACTATGGCTACACCTTC

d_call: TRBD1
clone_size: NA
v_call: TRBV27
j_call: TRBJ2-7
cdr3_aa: CASSRQGPPYEQYF
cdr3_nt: TGTGCCAGCAGTAGACAGGGCCCTCCCTACGAGCAGTACTTC

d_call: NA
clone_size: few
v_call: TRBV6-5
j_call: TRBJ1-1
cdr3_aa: CASSPGGWTEAFF
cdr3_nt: TGTGCCAGCAGTCCGGGCGGGTGGACTGAAGCTTTCTTT

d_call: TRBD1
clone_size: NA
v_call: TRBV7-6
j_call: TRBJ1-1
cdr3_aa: CASSLEGGQGEAFF
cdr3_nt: TGTGCCAGCAGCTTAGAGGGGGGACAGGGGGAAGCTTTCTTT

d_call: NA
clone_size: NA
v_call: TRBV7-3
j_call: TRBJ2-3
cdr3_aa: CASSLTGAFGDTQYF
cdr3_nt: TGTGCCAGCAGCTTAACGGGTGCCTTTGGAGATACGCAGTATTTT

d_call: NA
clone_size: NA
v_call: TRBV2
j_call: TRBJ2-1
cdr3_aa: CASSEALAVDEQFF
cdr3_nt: TGTGCCAGCAGTGAAGCGCTAGCAGTCGATGAGCAGTTCTTC

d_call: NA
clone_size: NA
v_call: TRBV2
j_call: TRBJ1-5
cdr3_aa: CASSGVGSYSNQPQHF
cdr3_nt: TGTGCCAGCAGTGGCGTGGGGTCCTATAGCAATCAGCCCCAGCATTTT

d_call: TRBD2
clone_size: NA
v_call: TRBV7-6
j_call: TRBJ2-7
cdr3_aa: CASSLAGVGFEQYF
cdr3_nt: TGTGCCAGCAGCTTGGCGGGAGTGGGATTTGAGCAGTACTTC

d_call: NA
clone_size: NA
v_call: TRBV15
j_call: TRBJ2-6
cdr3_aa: CATSRDPNSGANVLTF
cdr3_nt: TGTGCCACCAGCAGAGATCCGAACTCTGGGGCCAACGTCCTGACTTTC

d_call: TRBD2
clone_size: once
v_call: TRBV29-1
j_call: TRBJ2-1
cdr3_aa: CSVTSGYNEQFF
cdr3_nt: TGCAGCGTTACTAGCGGGTACAATGAGCAGTTCTTC

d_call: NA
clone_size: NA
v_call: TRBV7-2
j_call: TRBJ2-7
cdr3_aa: CASSSRGREPYEQYF
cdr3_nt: TGTGCCAGCAGCTCCCGGGGCCGGGAGCCCTACGAGCAGTACTTC

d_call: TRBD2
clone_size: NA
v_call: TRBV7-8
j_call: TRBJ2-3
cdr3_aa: CASSDTLAGAADTQYF
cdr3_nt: TGTGCCAGCAGCGACACCCTAGCGGGAGCCGCAGATACGCAGTATTTT

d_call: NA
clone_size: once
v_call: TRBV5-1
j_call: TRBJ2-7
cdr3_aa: CASSLVTYLADYEQYF
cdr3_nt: TGCGCCAGCAGCTTGGTGACCTATCTAGCCGACTACGAGCAGTACTTC

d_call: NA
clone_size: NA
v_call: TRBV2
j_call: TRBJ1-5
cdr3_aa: CASSFPGGNQPQHF
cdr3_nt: TGTGCCAGCAGTTTCCCCGGAGGCAATCAGCCCCAGCATTTT

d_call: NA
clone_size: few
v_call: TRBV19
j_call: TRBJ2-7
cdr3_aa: CASNIGGDSYEQYF
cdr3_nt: TGTGCCAGTAATATTGGGGGAGATTCGTACGAGCAGTACTTC

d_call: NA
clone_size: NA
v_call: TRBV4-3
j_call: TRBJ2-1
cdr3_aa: CASSHTNEQFF
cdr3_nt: TGCGCCAGCAGCCATACCAATGAGCAGTTCTTC

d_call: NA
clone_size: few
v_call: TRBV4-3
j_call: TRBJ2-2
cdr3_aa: CASSQVSGFNTGELFF
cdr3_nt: TGCGCCAGCAGCCAAGTTTCAGGATTCAACACCGGGGAGCTGTTTTTT

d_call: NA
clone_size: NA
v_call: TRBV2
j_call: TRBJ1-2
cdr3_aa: CASSETSNYGYTF
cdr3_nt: TGTGCCAGCAGTGAGACATCGAACTATGGCTACACCTTC

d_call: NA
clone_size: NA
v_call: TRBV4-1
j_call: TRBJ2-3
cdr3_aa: CASSLVARRSSTDTQYF
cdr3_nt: TGCGCCAGCAGCCTAGTCGCGCGGAGATCTAGCACAGATACGCAGTATTTT

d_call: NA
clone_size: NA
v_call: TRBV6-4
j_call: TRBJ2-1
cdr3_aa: CASRSTGNEQFF
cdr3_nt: TGTGCCAGCAGATCCACAGGAAATGAGCAGTTCTTC

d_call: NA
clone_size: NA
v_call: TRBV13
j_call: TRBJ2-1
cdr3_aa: CASSLVGLAFHNEQFF
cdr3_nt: TGTGCCAGCAGCTTAGTCGGCCTAGCGTTTCACAATGAGCAGTTCTTC

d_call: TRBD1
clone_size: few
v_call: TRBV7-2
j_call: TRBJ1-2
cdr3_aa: CASSLQGAGANYGYTF
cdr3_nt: TGTGCCAGCAGCTTACAGGGGGCAGGGGCTAACTATGGCTACACCTTC

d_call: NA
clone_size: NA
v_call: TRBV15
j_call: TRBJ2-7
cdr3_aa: CATSRGRHSYEQYF
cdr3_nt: TGTGCCACCAGCAGAGGACGGCACTCCTACGAGCAGTACTTC

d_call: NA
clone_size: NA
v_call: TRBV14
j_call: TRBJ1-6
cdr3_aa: CASSRENSPLHF
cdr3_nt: TGTGCCAGCAGCCGAGAGAATTCACCCCTCCACTTT

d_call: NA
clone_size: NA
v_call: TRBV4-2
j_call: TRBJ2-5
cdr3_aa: CASSQDLASETETQYF
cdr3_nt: TGTGCCAGCAGCCAAGATCTAGCGAGCGAGACGGAGACCCAGTACTTC

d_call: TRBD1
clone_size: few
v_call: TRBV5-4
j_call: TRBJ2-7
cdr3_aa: CASSFGGQGAAYEQYF
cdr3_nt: TGTGCCAGCAGCTTCGGAGGACAGGGGGCGGCGTACGAGCAGTACTTC

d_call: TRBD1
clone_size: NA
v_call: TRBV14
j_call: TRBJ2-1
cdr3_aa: CASSQDRGRENEQFF
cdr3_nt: TGTGCCAGCAGCCAAGACAGGGGGCGCGAGAATGAGCAGTTCTTC

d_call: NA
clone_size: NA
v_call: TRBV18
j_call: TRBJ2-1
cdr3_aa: CASSSRGPEGNEQFF
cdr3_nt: TGTGCCAGCTCCTCCCGGGGGCCGGAAGGGAATGAGCAGTTCTTC

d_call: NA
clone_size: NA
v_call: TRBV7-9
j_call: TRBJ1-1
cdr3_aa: CASNTGPLNTEAFF
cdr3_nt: TGTGCCAGCAACACGGGACCGTTGAACACTGAAGCTTTCTTT

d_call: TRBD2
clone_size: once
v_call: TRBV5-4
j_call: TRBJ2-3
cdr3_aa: CASRTTSVATDTQYF
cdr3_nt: TGTGCCAGCAGAACGACTAGCGTTGCCACAGATACGCAGTATTTT